This T cell receptor (beta chain) was identified during a study of control samples from healthy donors and cancer patients. Data came from immunoSEQ multiplex PCR; TCRdb stores just in-frame clones and leaves some out. This sample has 84,000 or so clones, with 90% to 95% found just once. The CDR3 covers 13 residues. V dropped 2 bases and J dropped 6; count of bases not matched to a gene: 3. The V gene's germline CDR1 is MNHEY and CDR2 SMNVEV (reference sequence). The clonotype originates from a man aged 45 to 65 in good health. Sequencing used blood. This chain uses TRBV27 with TRBJ2-7, with 8 bases fitting TRBD1. This CDR3 is CASSLQGAGEQYF. The CDR3 DNA reads as TGTGCCAGCAGTTTACAGGGGGCAGGCGAGCAGTACTTC.